This passage covers 2 T cell receptor beta chains from one sample sequenced in a study of cytotoxic CD8 clonotypes in ibrutinib-treated CLL. Clones were sequenced by immunoSEQ multiplex PCR, and TCRdb holds only the in-frame ones, with some missing. Here the sample spans around 25,000 clones, 55% to 70% being singletons. Here the sequenced sample was PBMCs, taken at disease progression, from a patient treated with ibrutinib. The receptors shown here come from a human donor with chronic lymphocytic leukemia.

Here the CDR3 DNA reads TGTGCCAGCAGCCCCGAAGGCTTAAAGAGGTATTTT. Its protein product is CASSPEGLKRYF. V and J are TRBV13 and TRBJ2-3; D call uncertain. Germline CDR1 and CDR2: PRHDT and FYEKMQ (reference sequence). CDR3 length: 12 amino acids. Trimming pared 5 bases from V and 14 bases from J, leaving 17 bases between.

The chain carries TRBV6-5 and TRBJ1-2; 7 bases fit TRBD1. Unmatched junction bases numbered 7, after V lost 7 bases and J lost 2 bases. The CDR3 length is 14 residues. Germline lookup yields CDR1 MNHEY and CDR2 SVGAGI. The CDR3 coding sequence is TGTGCCAGCACGCGGGGGGGACAGAACTATGGCTACACCTTC. Its translation: CASTRGGQNYGYTF.